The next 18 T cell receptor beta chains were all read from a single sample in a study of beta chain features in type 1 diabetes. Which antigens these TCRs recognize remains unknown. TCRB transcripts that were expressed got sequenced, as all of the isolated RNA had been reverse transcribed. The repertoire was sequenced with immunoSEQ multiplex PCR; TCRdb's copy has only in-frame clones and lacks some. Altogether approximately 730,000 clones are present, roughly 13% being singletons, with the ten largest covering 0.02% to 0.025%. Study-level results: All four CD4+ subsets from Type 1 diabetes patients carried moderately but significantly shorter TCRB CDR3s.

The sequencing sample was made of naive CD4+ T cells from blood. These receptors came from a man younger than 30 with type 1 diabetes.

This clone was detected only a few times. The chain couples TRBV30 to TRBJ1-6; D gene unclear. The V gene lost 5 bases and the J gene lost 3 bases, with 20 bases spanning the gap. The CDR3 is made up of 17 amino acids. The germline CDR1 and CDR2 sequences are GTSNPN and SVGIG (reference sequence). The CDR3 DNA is TGTGCCTGGGCTGACGGGAAAGGACCGGGCTATAATTCACCCCTCCACTTT. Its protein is CAWADGKGPGYNSPLHF.

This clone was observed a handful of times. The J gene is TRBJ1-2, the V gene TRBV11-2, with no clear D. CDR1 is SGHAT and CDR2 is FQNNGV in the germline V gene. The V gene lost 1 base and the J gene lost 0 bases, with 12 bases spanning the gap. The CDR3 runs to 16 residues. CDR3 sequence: CASSLVDGYPNYGYTF. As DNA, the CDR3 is TGTGCCAGCAGCTTAGTTGACGGATACCCTAACTATGGCTACACCTTC. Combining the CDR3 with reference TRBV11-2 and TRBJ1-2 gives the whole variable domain EAGVAQSPRYKIIEKRQSVAFWCNPISGHATLYWYQQILGQGPKLLIQFQNNGVVDDSQLPKDRFSAERLKGVDSTLKIQPAKLEDSAVYLCASSLVDGYPNYGYTFGSGTRLTVV.

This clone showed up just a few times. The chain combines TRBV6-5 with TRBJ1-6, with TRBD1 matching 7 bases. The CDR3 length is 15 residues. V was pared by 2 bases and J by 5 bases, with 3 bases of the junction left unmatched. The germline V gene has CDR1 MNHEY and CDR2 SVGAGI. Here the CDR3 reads CASSYATGNNSPLHF. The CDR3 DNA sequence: TGTGCCAGCAGTTACGCGACAGGGAATAATTCACCCCTCCACTTT.

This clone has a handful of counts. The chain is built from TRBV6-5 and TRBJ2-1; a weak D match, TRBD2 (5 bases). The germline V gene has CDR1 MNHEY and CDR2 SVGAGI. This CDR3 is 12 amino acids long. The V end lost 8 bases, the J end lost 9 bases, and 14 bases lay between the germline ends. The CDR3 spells CASLNTAGEQFF. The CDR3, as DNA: TGTGCCAGCCTTAATACGGCGGGTGAGCAGTTCTTC.

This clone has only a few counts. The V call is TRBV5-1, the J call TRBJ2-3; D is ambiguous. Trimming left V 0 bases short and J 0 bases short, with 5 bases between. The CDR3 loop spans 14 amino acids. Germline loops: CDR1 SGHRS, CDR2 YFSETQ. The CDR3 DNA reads TGCGCCAGCAGCTTGGCCACTAGCACAGATACGCAGTATTTT. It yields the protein CASSLATSTDTQYF.

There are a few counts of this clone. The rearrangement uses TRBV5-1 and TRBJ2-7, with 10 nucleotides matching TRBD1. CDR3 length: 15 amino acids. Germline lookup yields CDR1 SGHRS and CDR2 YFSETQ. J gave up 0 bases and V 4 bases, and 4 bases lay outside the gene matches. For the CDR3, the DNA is TGCGCCAGCAGCCGGGGACAGGGGCCCTCCTACGAGCAGTACTTC. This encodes CASSRGQGPSYEQYF.

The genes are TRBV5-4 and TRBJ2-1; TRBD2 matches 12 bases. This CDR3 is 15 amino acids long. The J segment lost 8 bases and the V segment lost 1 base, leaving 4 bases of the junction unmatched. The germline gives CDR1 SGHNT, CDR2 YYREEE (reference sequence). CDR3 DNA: TGTGCCAGCAGCTTGCTAGCGGGGGGGCCCCATGAGCAGTTCTTC. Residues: CASSLLAGGPHEQFF.

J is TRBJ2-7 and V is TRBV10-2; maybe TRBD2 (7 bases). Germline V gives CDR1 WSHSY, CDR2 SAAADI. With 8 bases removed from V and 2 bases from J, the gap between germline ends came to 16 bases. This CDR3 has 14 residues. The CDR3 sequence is CASRGGEGAYEQYF. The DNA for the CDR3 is TGCGCCAGCCGCGGGGGCGAAGGGGCCTACGAGCAGTACTTC.

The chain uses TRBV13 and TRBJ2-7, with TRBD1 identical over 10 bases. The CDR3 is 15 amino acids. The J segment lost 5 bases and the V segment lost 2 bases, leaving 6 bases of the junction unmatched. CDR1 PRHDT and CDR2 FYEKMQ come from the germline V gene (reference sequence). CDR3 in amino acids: CASSLRGTGADEQYF. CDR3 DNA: TGTGCCAGCAGCTTAAGGGGGACAGGGGCTGACGAGCAGTACTTC.

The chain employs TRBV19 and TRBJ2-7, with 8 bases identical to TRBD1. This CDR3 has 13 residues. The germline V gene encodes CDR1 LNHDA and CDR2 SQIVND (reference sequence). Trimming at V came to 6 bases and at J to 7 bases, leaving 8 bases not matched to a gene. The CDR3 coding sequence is TGTGCCAGTAGCCAGGGACAGGCCTTGGAGCAGTACTTC. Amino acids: CASSQGQALEQYF.

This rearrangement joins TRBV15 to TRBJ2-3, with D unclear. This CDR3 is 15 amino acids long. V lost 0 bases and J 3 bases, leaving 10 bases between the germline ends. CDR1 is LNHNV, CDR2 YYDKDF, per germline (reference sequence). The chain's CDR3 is CATSRDLVETDTQYF. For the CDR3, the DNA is TGTGCCACCAGCAGAGATCTCGTTGAGACAGATACGCAGTATTTT. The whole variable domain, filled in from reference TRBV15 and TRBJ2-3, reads DAMVIQNPRYQVTQFGKPVTLSCSQTLNHNVMYWYQQKSSQAPKLLFHYYDKDFNNEADTPDNFQSRRPNTSFCFLDIRSPGLGDTAMYLCATSRDLVETDTQYFGPGTRLTVL.

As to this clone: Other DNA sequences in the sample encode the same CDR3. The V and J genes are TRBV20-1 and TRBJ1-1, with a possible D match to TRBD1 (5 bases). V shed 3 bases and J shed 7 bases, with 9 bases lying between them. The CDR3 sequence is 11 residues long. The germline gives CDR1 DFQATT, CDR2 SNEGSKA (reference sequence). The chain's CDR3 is CSARGVGEAFF. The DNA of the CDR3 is TGCAGTGCTAGGGGGGTTGGTGAAGCTTTCTTT.

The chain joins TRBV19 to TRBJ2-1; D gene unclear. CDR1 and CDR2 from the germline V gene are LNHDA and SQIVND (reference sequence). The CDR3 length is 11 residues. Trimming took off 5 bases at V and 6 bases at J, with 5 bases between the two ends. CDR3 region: CASSWTNEQFF. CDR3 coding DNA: TGTGCCAGTAGTTGGACCAATGAGCAGTTCTTC.

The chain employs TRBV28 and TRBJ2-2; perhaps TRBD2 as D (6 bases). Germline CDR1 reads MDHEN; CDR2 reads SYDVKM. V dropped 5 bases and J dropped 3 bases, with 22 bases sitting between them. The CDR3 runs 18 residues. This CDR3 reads CASSPPLSGVGDTGELFF. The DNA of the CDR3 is TGTGCCAGCAGTCCTCCCCTGTCGGGGGTAGGGGACACCGGGGAGCTGTTTTTT.

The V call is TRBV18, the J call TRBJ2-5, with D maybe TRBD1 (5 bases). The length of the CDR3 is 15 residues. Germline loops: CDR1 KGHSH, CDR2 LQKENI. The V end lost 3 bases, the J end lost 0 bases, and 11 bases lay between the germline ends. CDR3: CASSPISGNQETQYF. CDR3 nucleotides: TGTGCCAGCTCACCTATTTCAGGGAACCAAGAGACCCAGTACTTC.

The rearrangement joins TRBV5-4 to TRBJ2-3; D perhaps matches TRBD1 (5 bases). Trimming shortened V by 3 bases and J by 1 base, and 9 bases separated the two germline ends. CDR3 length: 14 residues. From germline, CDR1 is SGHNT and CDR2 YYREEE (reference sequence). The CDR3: CASSSRVGTDTQYF. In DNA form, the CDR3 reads TGTGCCAGCAGCTCCAGGGTGGGCACAGATACGCAGTATTTT.

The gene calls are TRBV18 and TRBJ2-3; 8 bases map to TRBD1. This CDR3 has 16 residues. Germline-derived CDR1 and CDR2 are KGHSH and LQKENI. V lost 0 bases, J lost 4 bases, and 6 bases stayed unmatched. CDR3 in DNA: TGTGCCAGCTCACCACCGGGACAGGCCCTCCCAGATACGCAGTATTTT. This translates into CASSPPGQALPDTQYF. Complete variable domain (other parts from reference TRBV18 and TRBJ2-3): NAGVMQNPRHLVRRRGQEARLRCSPMKGHSHVYWYRQLPEEGLKFMVYLQKENIIDESGMPKERFSAEFPKEGPSILRIQQVVRGDSAAYFCASSPPGQALPDTQYFGPGTRLTVL.

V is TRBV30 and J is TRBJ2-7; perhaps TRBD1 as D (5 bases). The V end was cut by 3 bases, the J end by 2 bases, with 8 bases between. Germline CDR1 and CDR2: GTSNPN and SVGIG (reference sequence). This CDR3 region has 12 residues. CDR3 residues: CAWRTVTYEQYF. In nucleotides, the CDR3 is TGTGCCTGGAGGACAGTCACCTACGAGCAGTACTTC.